One T cell receptor (beta chain) is described in this entry. This entry belongs to a study of blood T cell repertoires in COVID-19. Original data processing: From reference gene primer amplification, estimates of nucleated cell counts were derived. The table came from immunoSEQ multiplex PCR; TCRdb's copy has only in-frame clones and leaves some out. Clone size and the V and J calls come from that table; the DNA yielded D and trimming. Of just over 650,000 clones listed, around 89% are singletons. The germline V and J ends were trimmed by 0 bases and 4 bases, with 19 bases remaining between them. CDR1 and CDR2 from the germline V gene are SGHRS and YFSETQ. The CDR3 sequence is 17 residues long.

The chain uses TRBV5-1 and TRBJ1-2; D uncertain. The sequence came from a young woman with acute or convalescent COVID-19. The specimen sequenced was peripheral blood. The CDR3 loop reads CASSLVGSATEPYGYTF. The CDR3 DNA reads as TGCGCCAGCAGCTTGGTAGGTTCAGCCACAGAACCCTATGGCTACACCTTC. Based on the CDR3 plus reference TRBV5-1 and TRBJ1-2, the full variable domain is KAGVTQTPRYLIKTRGQQVTLSCSPISGHRSVSWYQQTPGQGLQFLFEYFSETQRNKGNFPGRFSGRQFSNSRSEMNVSTLELGDSALYLCASSLVGSATEPYGYTFGSGTRLTVV.